This record covers a single T cell receptor (beta chain). Cryopreserved PBMCs yielded about 2.1 micrograms of genomic DNA for TCR beta libraries. The data derive from a study of cytotoxic CD8 clonotypes in ibrutinib-treated CLL. TCRdb keeps only in-frame clones here, not all; method: immunoSEQ multiplex PCR. The sample holds 330,000 or so clones; around 66% are singletons and the top ten take around 6.6%. The J segment lost 3 bases and the V segment lost 4 bases, leaving 6 bases of the junction unmatched. Germline CDR1 is SGHNT and CDR2 is YYREEE (reference sequence). The CDR3 runs 15 residues. V gene TRBV5-4 combines with J gene TRBJ1-1; 10 bases line up with TRBD1. The TCR originated in a human donor with chronic lymphocytic leukemia. Sequenced here: PBMCs, sampled after 36 months of ibrutinib treatment. CDR3 sequence reads: CASSATGGPYTEAFF. The CDR3 DNA reads as TGTGCCAGCAGCGCGACAGGGGGCCCTTACACTGAAGCTTTCTTT.